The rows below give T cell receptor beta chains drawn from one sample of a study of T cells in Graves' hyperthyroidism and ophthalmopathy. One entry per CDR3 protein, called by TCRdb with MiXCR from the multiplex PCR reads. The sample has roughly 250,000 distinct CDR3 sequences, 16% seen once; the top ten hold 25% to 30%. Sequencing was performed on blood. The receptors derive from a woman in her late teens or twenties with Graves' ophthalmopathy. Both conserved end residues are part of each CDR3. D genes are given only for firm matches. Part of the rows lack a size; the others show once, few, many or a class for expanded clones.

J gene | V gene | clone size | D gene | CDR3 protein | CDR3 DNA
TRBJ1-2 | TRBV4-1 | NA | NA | CASSQDTAGGYTF | TGCGCCAGCAGCCAAGATACAGCTGGCGGCTACACCTTC
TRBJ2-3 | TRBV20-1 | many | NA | CSARDPRRGMRRNTDTQYF | TGCAGTGCTAGAGATCCCCGCAGGGGAATGAGGAGGAACACAGATACGCAGTATTTT
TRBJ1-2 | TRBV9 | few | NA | CASSATTTRTAHYGYTF | TGTGCCAGCAGCGCAACCACCACGCGGACAGCGCACTATGGCTACACCTTC
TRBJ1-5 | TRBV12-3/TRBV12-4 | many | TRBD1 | CASSFGTGGNQPQHF | TGTGCCAGCAGTTTCGGGACAGGGGGTAATCAGCCCCAGCATTTT
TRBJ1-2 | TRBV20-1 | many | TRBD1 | CSAREPGQGLVYGYTF | TGCAGTGCTAGAGAGCCGGGACAGGGGCTCGTCTATGGCTACACCTTC
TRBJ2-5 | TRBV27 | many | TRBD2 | CASSTRLAGGLMETQYF | TGTGCCAGCAGTACAAGACTAGCGGGGGGGCTAATGGAGACCCAGTACTTC
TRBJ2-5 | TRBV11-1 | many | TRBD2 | CASRRGLAGVFEETQYF | TGTGCCAGCAGACGGGGACTAGCGGGAGTTTTCGAAGAGACCCAGTACTTC
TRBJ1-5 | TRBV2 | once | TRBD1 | CASSYEGTGGSRQPQHF | TGTGCCAGCAGTTATGAGGGGACAGGGGGAAGTCGGCAGCCCCAGCATTTT
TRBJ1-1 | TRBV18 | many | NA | CASSRDGMNTEAFF | TGTGCCAGCTCACGAGACGGGATGAACACTGAAGCTTTCTTT
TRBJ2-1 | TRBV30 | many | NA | CAADGRDEQFF | TGTGCCGCGGACGGGCGGGATGAGCAGTTCTTC
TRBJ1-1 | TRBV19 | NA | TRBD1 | CASSIPFGTGRLGTEAFF | TGTGCCAGTAGTATACCCTTCGGGACAGGGAGGCTTGGCACTGAAGCTTTCTTT
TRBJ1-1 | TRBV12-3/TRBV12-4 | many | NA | CASSQPGFQAFF | TGTGCCAGCAGCCAACCGGGATTCCAAGCTTTCTTT
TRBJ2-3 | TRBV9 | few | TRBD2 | CASSGGGGPSGGTQYF | TGTGCCAGCAGCGGGGGGGGGGGGCCTAGCGGGGGTACGCAGTATTTT
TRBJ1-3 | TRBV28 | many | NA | CASSFPTGSGNTIYF | TGTGCCAGCAGTTTCCCGACCGGTAGTGGAAACACCATATATTTT
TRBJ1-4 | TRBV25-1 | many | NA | CASSEYSGRATNEKLFF | TGTGCCAGCAGTGAATATAGCGGGCGTGCAACTAATGAAAAACTGTTTTTT
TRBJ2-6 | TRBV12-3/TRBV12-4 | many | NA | CASSLSSGANVLTF | TGTGCCAGCAGCCTAAGCTCTGGGGCCAACGTCCTGACTTTC
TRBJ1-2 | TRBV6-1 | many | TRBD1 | CASKLLGQHGYTF | TGTGCCAGCAAACTCTTGGGACAGCATGGCTACACCTTC
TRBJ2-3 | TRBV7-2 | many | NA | CASRTTDGTDTQYF | TGTGCCAGCAGAACCACGGACGGGACAGATACGCAGTATTTT
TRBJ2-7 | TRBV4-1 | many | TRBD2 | CASSQATGGPPTYEQYF | TGCGCCAGCAGCCAAGCGACGGGGGGGCCCCCGACCTACGAGCAGTACTTC
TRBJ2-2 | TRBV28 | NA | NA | CASSLPPAGTGELFF | TGTGCCAGCAGTTTGCCCCCTGCGGGCACCGGGGAGCTGTTTTTT
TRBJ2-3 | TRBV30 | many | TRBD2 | CAWSFGGTRDTQYF | TGTGCCTGGAGTTTCGGGGGGACCAGGGATACGCAGTATTTT
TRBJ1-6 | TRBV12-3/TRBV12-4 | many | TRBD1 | CASSFNRGRESPLHF | TGTGCCAGCAGTTTCAACAGGGGGCGCGAGTCACCCCTCCACTTT
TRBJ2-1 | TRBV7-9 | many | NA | CASSQTLGRKSSYNEQFF | TGTGCCAGCAGTCAGACCCTGGGCCGGAAGAGCTCCTACAATGAGCAGTTCTTC
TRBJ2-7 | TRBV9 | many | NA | CASSVGQAAGEQYF | TGTGCCAGCAGCGTAGGGCAGGCAGCTGGCGAGCAGTACTTC
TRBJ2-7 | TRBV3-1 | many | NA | CASSQDVGRSYEQYF | TGTGCCAGCAGCCAAGACGTGGGGCGCAGCTACGAGCAGTACTTC
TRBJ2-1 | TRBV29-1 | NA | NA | CSQGASGRYNEQFF | TGCAGCCAGGGGGCTAGCGGTCGGTACAATGAGCAGTTCTTC
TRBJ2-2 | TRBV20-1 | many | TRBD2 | CSARWGREGPNTGELFF | TGCAGTGCTAGATGGGGGCGGGAGGGCCCAAACACCGGGGAGCTGTTTTTT
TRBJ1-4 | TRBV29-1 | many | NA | CSVGPATNEKLFF | TGCAGCGTTGGGCCCGCAACTAATGAAAAACTGTTTTTT
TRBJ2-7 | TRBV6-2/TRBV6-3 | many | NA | CASSFSRGAGEQYF | TGTGCCAGCAGTTTTTCCCGGGGGGCTGGAGAGCAGTACTTC
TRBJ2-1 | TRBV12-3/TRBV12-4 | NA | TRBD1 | CASRTGTGVNEQFF | TGTGCCAGCAGAACCGGGACAGGGGTCAATGAGCAGTTCTTC
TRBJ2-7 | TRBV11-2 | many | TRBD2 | CASSSEGRLAGVLYEQYF | TGTGCCAGCAGCTCAGAAGGGCGACTAGCGGGAGTCCTCTACGAGCAGTACTTC
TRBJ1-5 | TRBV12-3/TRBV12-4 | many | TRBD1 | CASSWDRGDQPQHF | TGTGCCAGCAGTTGGGACAGGGGTGATCAGCCCCAGCATTTT
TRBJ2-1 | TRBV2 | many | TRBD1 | CASSGDRVSYNEQFF | TGTGCCAGCAGTGGCGACAGGGTCTCGTACAATGAGCAGTTCTTC
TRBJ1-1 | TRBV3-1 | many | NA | CASSPRPRGTEAFF | TGTGCCAGCAGCCCTCGTCCGCGGGGGACTGAAGCTTTCTTT
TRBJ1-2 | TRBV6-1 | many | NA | CASTQRSRNYGYTF | TGTGCCAGCACCCAAAGATCCCGGAACTATGGCTACACCTTC
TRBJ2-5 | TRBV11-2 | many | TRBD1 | CASSSGRMTRDRQETQYF | TGTGCCAGCAGCTCCGGCCGAATGACCCGGGACAGGCAAGAGACCCAGTACTTC
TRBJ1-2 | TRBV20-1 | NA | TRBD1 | CSASPGQPYGYTF | TGCAGTGCTAGCCCGGGACAGCCCTATGGCTACACCTTC
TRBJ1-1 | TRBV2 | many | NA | CASSASGYTEAFF | TGTGCCAGCAGTGCCTCCGGTTACACTGAAGCTTTCTTT
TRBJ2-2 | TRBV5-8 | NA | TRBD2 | CASSVAGGPNTGELFF | TGTGCCAGCAGCGTAGCGGGGGGGCCGAACACCGGGGAGCTGTTTTTT
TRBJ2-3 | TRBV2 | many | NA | CASSDQVWGSTDTQYF | TGTGCCAGCAGTGACCAAGTTTGGGGGAGCACAGATACGCAGTATTTT
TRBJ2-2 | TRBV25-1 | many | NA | CASSEIRALSGTGELFF | TGTGCCAGCAGTGAAATTCGGGCCCTGTCGGGCACCGGGGAGCTGTTTTTT
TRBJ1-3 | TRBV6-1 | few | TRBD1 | CATTGTNSGNTIYF | TGTGCCACGACAGGGACAAACTCTGGAAACACCATATATTTT
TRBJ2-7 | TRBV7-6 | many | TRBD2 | CASSLERGQEQYF | TGTGCCAGCAGCTTAGAGCGGGGGCAAGAGCAGTACTTC
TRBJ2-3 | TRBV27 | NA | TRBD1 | CASSLYWGQFTDTQYF | TGTGCCAGCAGTTTATATTGGGGACAGTTTACAGATACGCAGTATTTT
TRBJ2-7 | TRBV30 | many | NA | CAWSDISYEQYF | TGTGCCTGGTCGGACATCTCCTACGAGCAGTACTTC
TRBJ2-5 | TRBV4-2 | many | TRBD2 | CASSQDQTSGGRGETQYF | TGTGCCAGCAGCCAAGACCAGACTAGCGGGGGCCGAGGGGAGACCCAGTACTTC
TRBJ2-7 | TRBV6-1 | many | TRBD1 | CASMRDRASSYEQYF | TGTGCCAGCATGAGAGACAGGGCCAGCTCCTACGAGCAGTACTTC
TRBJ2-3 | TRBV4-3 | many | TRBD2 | CASSQDLGLGSTDTQYF | TGCGCCAGCAGCCAAGATTTGGGACTAGGTAGCACAGATACGCAGTATTTT
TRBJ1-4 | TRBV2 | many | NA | CASQDTGRTNEKLFF | TGTGCCAGCCAGGATACGGGGCGAACTAATGAAAAACTGTTTTTT
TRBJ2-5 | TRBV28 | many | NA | CASRHESGSQETQYF | TGTGCCAGCAGACACGAGAGTGGAAGTCAAGAGACCCAGTACTTC
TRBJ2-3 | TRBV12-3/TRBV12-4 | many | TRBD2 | CASSPPPFGRVTDTQYF | TGTGCCAGCAGTCCCCCCCCATTCGGGAGGGTGACAGATACGCAGTATTTT